A selection of T cell receptor beta chains follows, all from one sample in a study of cytomegalovirus exposure and HLA in healthy donors. Assay used: immunoSEQ multiplex PCR; TCRdb lists only in-frame clones, some missing. This sample yields a few hundred thousand clones, of which about nine tenths are seen a single time; about 0.8% belongs to the top ten. The sequenced sample was PBMCs. The source is a woman between 18 and 29 years old in good health and CMV-seronegative. CDR3s include the opening cysteine and the closing phenylalanine or tryptophan. D genes are given only for firm matches. Size values are once, few and many counts, or a class for expanded clones, and some rows have none.

16 | . | TRBJ2-5 | TRBV27 | TRBD2 | CASSPRLAGDFETQYF | TGTGCCAGCAGTCCCCGACTAGCGGGAGATTTCGAGACCCAGTACTTC
12 | few | TRBJ1-2 | TRBV5-5 | . | CASRNRGYGYTF | TGTGCCAGCAGGAATCGCGGCTATGGCTACACCTTC
13 | . | TRBJ1-1 | TRBV7-9 | . | CASVAGLGTEAFF | TGTGCCAGCGTCGCGGGGCTTGGGACTGAAGCTTTCTTT
17 | . | TRBJ1-1 | TRBV9 | . | CASSPWGGAGMGTEAFF | TGTGCCAGCAGCCCCTGGGGGGGGGCGGGAATGGGCACTGAAGCTTTCTTT
12 | . | TRBJ2-3 | TRBV9 | . | CASSSSTDTQYF | TGTGCCAGCTCATCCAGCACAGATACGCAGTATTTT
15 | . | TRBJ2-1 | TRBV9 | TRBD2 | CASSQTSGRANEQFF | TGTGCCAGCAGCCAAACTAGCGGGAGGGCGAATGAGCAGTTCTTC
14 | . | TRBJ2-5 | TRBV29-1 | TRBD1 | CSVLGTGGSETQYF | TGCAGCGTGTTAGGGACAGGGGGCTCGGAGACCCAGTACTTC
15 | . | TRBJ2-7 | TRBV6-5 | TRBD1 | CASSQPGQGHYEQYF | TGTGCCAGCAGTCAACCGGGACAGGGGCACTACGAGCAGTACTTC
14 | . | TRBJ2-7 | TRBV5-4 | . | CASRSQGSFAEQYF | TGTGCCAGCAGATCTCAAGGGAGTTTTGCCGAGCAGTACTTC
18 | few | TRBJ1-2 | TRBV4-2 | TRBD1 | CASSKMADRGHMGAGYTF | TGTGCCAGCAGCAAGATGGCGGACAGGGGGCACATGGGGGCTGGCTACACCTTC
14 | . | TRBJ2-7 | TRBV7-2 | . | CASSLGGNSYEQYF | TGTGCCAGCAGCTTAGGGGGCAACTCCTACGAGCAGTACTTC
13 | . | TRBJ1-1 | TRBV29-1 | . | CSASDRMNTEAFF | TGCAGCGCCTCGGACAGAATGAACACTGAAGCTTTCTTT
10 | . | TRBJ1-5 | TRBV27 | . | CASKKGAQHF | TGTGCCAGTAAAAAGGGGGCCCAGCATTTT
13 | . | TRBJ2-3 | TRBV4-3 | . | CASSQGPEGTQYF | TGCGCCAGCAGCCAAGGTCCGGAGGGAACGCAGTATTTT
15 | . | TRBJ2-2 | TRBV27 | TRBD1 | CASTLGTGETGELFF | TGTGCCAGCACCCTCGGGACAGGGGAGACCGGGGAGCTGTTTTTT
17 | few | TRBJ2-2 | TRBV7-9 | TRBD1 | CASSFRGRDINTGELFF | TGTGCCAGCAGCTTCAGGGGGCGCGACATCAACACCGGGGAGCTGTTTTTT
13 | . | TRBJ1-1 | TRBV27 | . | CASMIGGNTEAFF | TGTGCCAGCATGATCGGGGGGAACACTGAAGCTTTCTTT
13 | . | TRBJ1-2 | TRBV14 | TRBD1 | CASSQLTGDGYTF | TGTGCCAGCAGCCAACTAACAGGGGATGGCTACACCTTC
15 | . | TRBJ1-3 | TRBV13 | . | CASSPGQDSGNTIYF | TGTGCCAGCAGCCCCGGACAAGACTCTGGAAACACCATATATTTT
19 | . | TRBJ2-7 | TRBV9 | TRBD2 | CASSRAPGLAGGGGYEQYF | TGTGCCAGCAGCCGGGCCCCGGGACTAGCGGGAGGGGGAGGCTACGAGCAGTACTTC
11 | . | TRBJ1-1 | TRBV2 | . | CASIRGTEAFF | TGTGCCAGCATCAGGGGCACTGAAGCTTTCTTT
17 | . | TRBJ1-2 | TRBV7-2 | . | CASSPPGGTHFGYGYTF | TGTGCCAGCAGCCCTCCCGGGGGGACTCATTTCGGCTATGGCTACACCTTC
14 | . | TRBJ2-7 | TRBV4-3 | . | CASSQELARYEQYF | TGCGCCAGCAGCCAAGAATTGGCTCGCTACGAGCAGTACTTC
15 | . | TRBJ1-1 | TRBV28 | TRBD1 | CASSSPDRVNTEAFF | TGTGCCAGCAGTTCACCGGACAGGGTGAACACTGAAGCTTTCTTT
14 | . | TRBJ2-1 | TRBV7-3 | TRBD2 | CASSSGLAGGEQFF | TGTGCCAGCAGCTCCGGACTAGCGGGAGGGGAACAGTTCTTC
16 | once | TRBJ2-1 | TRBV7-2 | TRBD2 | CASSLAARTSPNEQFF | TGTGCCAGCAGCTTAGCTGCACGGACTAGCCCCAATGAGCAGTTCTTC
14 | . | TRBJ2-1 | TRBV28 | TRBD2 | CASTPGGENNEQFF | TGTGCCAGCACCCCGGGGGGTGAGAACAATGAGCAGTTCTTC
16 | . | TRBJ2-3 | TRBV27 | TRBD2 | CASSLSPSGSTDTQYF | TGTGCCAGCAGTTTATCGCCTAGCGGGAGCACAGATACGCAGTATTTT
15 | . | TRBJ2-1 | TRBV9 | TRBD2 | CASSVDSGRGNEQFF | TGTGCCAGCAGCGTAGATAGCGGGAGGGGAAATGAGCAGTTCTTC
15 | . | TRBJ2-3 | TRBV5-1 | TRBD2 | CASSLEAGGTDTQYF | TGCGCCAGCAGCTTGGAGGCGGGGGGCACAGATACGCAGTATTTT
11 | . | TRBJ1-2 | TRBV20-1 | . | CSANSHYGYTF | TGCAGTGCCAACAGCCACTATGGCTACACCTTC
15 | . | TRBJ2-3 | TRBV7-2 | TRBD2 | CATGLAGISTDTQYF | TGTGCCACCGGACTAGCGGGGATTTCCACAGATACGCAGTATTTT
13 | . | TRBJ2-5 | TRBV7-2 | . | CASSQWGRETQYF | TGTGCCAGCAGCCAGTGGGGGCGAGAGACCCAGTACTTC
14 | few | TRBJ2-7 | TRBV28 | . | CASSSQTASYEQYF | TGTGCCAGCAGTTCACAGACAGCTTCCTACGAGCAGTACTTC
16 | . | TRBJ2-2 | TRBV4-3 | . | CASSQERGSGTGELFF | TGCGCCAGCAGCCAAGAAAGGGGGAGTGGGACCGGGGAGCTGTTTTTT
12 | . | TRBJ2-3 | TRBV13 | . | CASSSTGDTQYF | TGTGCCAGCAGCTCTACAGGGGATACGCAGTATTTT
14 | . | TRBJ2-1 | TRBV4-2 | . | CASSQREFWNEQFF | TGTGCCAGCAGCCAACGGGAGTTTTGGAATGAGCAGTTCTTC
17 | . | TRBJ1-1 | TRBV9 | . | CASSVAGSTEPWAEAFF | TGTGCCAGCAGCGTAGCTGGTTCTACAGAGCCATGGGCTGAAGCTTTCTTT
13 | . | TRBJ1-2 | TRBV28 | . | CASRLQEDMPNTF | TGTGCCAGCAGGCTACAGGAAGACATGCCCAACACCTTC
14 | . | TRBJ1-2 | TRBV5-1 | TRBD1 | CASSRDRGSGGYTF | TGTGCCAGCAGCCGGGACAGGGGTAGCGGTGGCTACACCTTC
15 | once | TRBJ1-5 | TRBV7-2 | . | CASSAAQGGNQPQHF | TGTGCCAGCAGCGCCGCACAGGGTGGCAATCAGCCCCAGCATTTT
15 | once | TRBJ2-7 | TRBV5-6 | TRBD2 | CASSLVVGGPGEQYF | TGTGCCAGCAGCTTGGTCGTGGGAGGGCCAGGCGAGCAGTACTTC
14 | . | TRBJ1-5 | TRBV7-2 | . | CASSSTRGNQPQHF | TGTGCCAGCAGCTCAACGAGGGGGAATCAGCCCCAGCATTTT
15 | . | TRBJ1-1 | TRBV7-2 | . | CASSLWGGASTEAFF | TGTGCCAGCAGCTTATGGGGGGGCGCGAGCACTGAAGCTTTCTTT
16 | . | TRBJ1-4 | TRBV25-1 | . | CASSEGLGKEDEKLFF | TGTGCCAGCAGTGAAGGACTGGGGAAGGAGGATGAAAAACTGTTTTTT
16 | . | TRBJ2-3 | TRBV18 | TRBD2 | CASSPRLAGGQDTQYF | TGTGCCAGCTCACCACGGCTAGCGGGAGGGCAAGATACGCAGTATTTT
15 | . | TRBJ2-1 | TRBV7-9 | . | CASTVAGAVYNEQFF | TGTGCCAGCACCGTTGCTGGGGCAGTTTACAATGAGCAGTTCTTC
14 | . | TRBJ1-2 | TRBV14 | . | CASSQLQGGYGYTF | TGTGCCAGCAGCCAACTGCAGGGAGGCTATGGCTACACCTTC
16 | . | TRBJ2-1 | TRBV6-6 | TRBD2 | CASSYSGLAGVGEQFF | TGTGCCAGCAGCTACTCCGGACTAGCGGGAGTAGGTGAGCAGTTCTTC
16 | . | TRBJ2-3 | TRBV5-4 | . | CASSLGGGQVTDTQYF | TGTGCCAGCAGCTTGGGGGGGGGCCAGGTCACAGATACGCAGTATTTT
13 | . | TRBJ2-7 | TRBV29-1 | TRBD2 | CSVAGASGREQYF | TGCAGCGTTGCAGGGGCTAGCGGGAGGGAGCAGTACTTC
15 | . | TRBJ2-1 | TRBV11-3 | TRBD2 | CASSLSGTSGGEQFF | TGTGCCAGCAGCTTATCAGGGACTAGCGGGGGCGAGCAGTTCTTC
16 | . | TRBJ2-4 | TRBV28 | TRBD2 | CASSLWGGGQENIQYF | TGTGCCAGCAGCTTATGGGGCGGGGGTCAGGAAAACATTCAGTACTTC
16 | few | TRBJ2-1 | TRBV2 | TRBD2 | CASSGAGGTGANEQFF | TGTGCCAGCAGTGGGGCGGGGGGTACAGGAGCCAATGAGCAGTTCTTC
14 | . | TRBJ2-7 | TRBV7-2 | TRBD2 | CASSPRGGKYEQYF | TGTGCCAGCAGCCCCCGGGGGGGAAAATACGAGCAGTACTTC
15 | . | TRBJ1-2 | TRBV7-3 | . | CASSPPGEGRDGYTF | TGTGCCAGCAGCCCCCCAGGGGAGGGAAGGGATGGCTACACCTTC
13 | once | TRBJ2-7 | TRBV4-3 | TRBD1 | CASSQDRVREQYF | TGCGCCAGCAGCCAGGACAGGGTTCGGGAGCAGTACTTC
14 | . | TRBJ2-5 | TRBV19 | . | CASSMGSNRETQYF | TGTGCCAGTAGTATGGGGAGCAATCGAGAGACCCAGTACTTC
13 | . | TRBJ2-5 | TRBV9 | . | CASSVAQGETQYF | TGTGCCAGCAGCGTAGCTCAGGGGGAGACCCAGTACTTC
13 | . | TRBJ2-1 | TRBV4-1 | TRBD2 | CASSQAGGREQFF | TGCGCCAGCAGCCAAGCGGGAGGGAGGGAGCAGTTCTTC